The 19 T cell receptor beta chains reported below all come from one sample, sequenced in a study of T-cell memory formation after mild COVID-19. One entry per CDR3 protein results from TCRdb running MiXCR on the 5' RACE reads. In the table there are about 430,000 distinct CDR3 sequences, roughly a quarter of which are singletons. Sequencing was performed on PBMCs or a T cell subset sorted from them (not recorded which). The source is an adult woman who had mild COVID-19 (a few samples of this study predate the infection). Cell type and time point are not known.

This clonotype was counted between two and nine times. J is TRBJ2-3 and V is TRBV4-1; 7 bases are shared with TRBD2. V shed 4 bases and J 4 bases; nucleotides not matched to a gene: 8. The CDR3 length is 15 residues. Germline V gene data show CDR1 as MGHRA and CDR2 as YSYEKL. This chain's CDR3 is CASSLIPGGSDTQYF. In DNA form, the CDR3 reads TGCGCCAGCAGCCTCATCCCGGGGGGTTCAGATACGCAGTATTTT.

The chain recombines TRBV19 with TRBJ2-4, with TRBD1 as a possible D gene (6 bases). Trimming stripped 5 bases from V and 9 bases from J, with 17 bases between. The CDR3 runs to 14 residues. The germline V gene encodes CDR1 LNHDA and CDR2 SQIVND (reference sequence). CDR3 nucleotides: TGTGCCAGTAGTCTCTCTAACCAGGGGATCATTCAGTACTTC. Translation gives CASSLSNQGIIQYF. Full variable domain (rest looked up from reference TRBV19 and TRBJ2-4): DGGITQSPKYLFRKEGQNVTLSCEQNLNHDAMYWYRQDPGQGLRLIYYSQIVNDFQKGDIAEGYSVSREKKESFPLTVTSAQKNPTAFYLCASSLSNQGIIQYFGAGTRLSVL.

DNA for the CDR3: TGTGCCAGCAGTCAGACAGGTTACAATGAGCAGTTCTTC. Protein product: CASSQTGYNEQFF. The chain employs TRBV6-5 and TRBJ2-1; a weak D match, TRBD1 (6 bases). The CDR3 sequence is 13 residues long. Trimming took off 5 bases at V and 4 bases at J, with 9 bases between the two ends. Germline CDR1 reads MNHEY; CDR2 reads SVGAGI.

The genes are TRBV12-3 or TRBV12-4 and TRBJ1-4, with TRBD1 matching over 7 bases. CDR3 length: 15 amino acids. Trimming removed 5 bases from V and 4 bases from J; junction bases left unmatched: 7. CDR3 sequence: CASSPRDSHNEKLFF. The CDR3 DNA follows: TGTGCCAGCAGTCCCCGGGACAGCCATAATGAAAAACTGTTTTTT.

This clonotype was recorded once. The J gene is TRBJ1-5, the V gene TRBV6-5; a weak D match, TRBD1 (6 bases). The CDR3 spans 14 residues. Germline CDR1 and CDR2: MNHEY and SVGAGI. Trimming cost V 7 bases and J 6 bases, with 16 bases left between them. CDR3 sequence reads: CASTPGGAGQPQHF. The CDR3 region has the DNA TGTGCCAGCACTCCCGGGGGGGCAGGTCAGCCCCAGCATTTT.

The CDR3 sequence: CATSRDVLAGNEQFF. CDR3 DNA sequence: TGTGCCACCAGCAGAGACGTACTAGCGGGTAATGAGCAGTTCTTC. This chain links TRBV15 with TRBJ2-1; 9 bases fit TRBD2. The V segment lost 0 bases and the J segment 7 bases; nucleotides outside the gene matches: 4. From germline, CDR1 is LNHNV and CDR2 YYDKDF (reference sequence). CDR3 length: 15 residues.

This clonotype occurred a few times. V is TRBV4-1 and J is TRBJ2-2; TRBD1 aligns across 8 bases. CDR1 is MGHRA, CDR2 YSYEKL, per germline. The CDR3 length is 16 residues. With 2 bases clipped from V and 7 bases from J, the junction kept 9 bases outside the gene matches. CDR3 sequence reads: CASSQTDRVIGGELFF. The CDR3 bases are TGCGCCAGCAGCCAAACGGACAGGGTCATCGGCGGGGAGCTGTTTTTT.

This clonotype was seen a few times. Since no conserved phenylalanine or tryptophan closes the CDR3, a read error is the likely cause. No DNA is shown, since the ends of the CDR3 on it are uncertain; the CDR3 is the one TCRdb lists. The chain recombines TRBV29-1 with TRBJ2-1; the table's D call, TRBD2, was not checked against the DNA. The length of the CDR3 is 11 amino acids, counting both ends. Per germline, CDR1 SQVTM and CDR2 ANQGSEA. The CDR3 protein is CSVSGLQVGGV.

This clonotype has just a few counts. V gene TRBV20-1 combines with J gene TRBJ2-1; no reliable D call. Germline-derived CDR1 and CDR2 are DFQATT and SNEGSKA (reference sequence). The CDR3 length is 13 residues. V was cut by 2 bases and J by 6 bases, with 11 bases left in between. CDR3 DNA: TGCAGTGCTAGATATGTGGTTCGCAATGAGCAGTTCTTC. Its protein product is CSARYVVRNEQFF.

This chain's CDR3 is CASSPSVPWQYF. Written as DNA, the CDR3 is TGTGCCAGCAGTCCCTCTGTCCCCTGGCAGTACTTC. The chain joins TRBV12-3 or TRBV12-4 to TRBJ2-7; D gene uncertain. V was cut by 5 bases and J by 9 bases, with 14 bases left in between. The CDR3 spans 12 residues.

This clonotype has a handful of counts. This chain links TRBV9 with TRBJ2-3, with D perhaps TRBD1 or TRBD2 (5 bases each). Trimming stripped 3 bases from V and 14 bases from J, with 19 bases between. This CDR3 has 13 residues. Germline CDR1 and CDR2: SGDLS and YYNGEE. The DNA of the CDR3 is TGTGCCAGCAGCGGATCCGGGACCAGGGAGCTGTATTTT. Residues: CASSGSGTRELYF. Supplemented by reference TRBV9 and TRBJ2-3, the full variable domain reads DSGVTQTPKHLITATGQRVTLRCSPRSGDLSVYWYQQSLDQGLQFLIQYYNGEERAKGNILERFSAQQFPDLHSELNLSSLELGDSALYFCASSGSGTRELYFGPGTRLTVL.

With respect to this clonotype: Possible read error: a much larger clone is one base away. Written as DNA, the CDR3 is TGTGCCATCATTCAGGTGCCCTACGAGCAGTACTTC. It yields the protein CAIIQVPYEQYF. This chain uses TRBV7-2 with TRBJ2-7; D gene unclear. CDR1 SGHTA and CDR2 FQGNSA come from the germline V gene. There are 12 residues in the CDR3. V was pared by 10 bases and J by 2 bases, with 12 bases between.

The V and J genes are TRBV5-6 and TRBJ2-7; 8 nucleotides agree with TRBD1. In germline, CDR1 is SGHDT, CDR2 YYEEEE. V trimming: 2 bases; J trimming: 4 bases; junction bases outside the gene matches: 11. The CDR3 loop spans 16 amino acids. DNA for the CDR3: TGTGCCAGCAGCTTATACCGGGGACAGGCGAGATACGAGCAGTACTTC. Translated, it gives CASSLYRGQARYEQYF.

The rearrangement links TRBV5-1 to TRBJ2-1; TRBD1 matches at 8 bases. The CDR3 contains 16 residues. The ends lost 5 bases at V and 5 bases at J; junction bases unmatched: 12. Per germline, CDR1 SGHRS and CDR2 YFSETQ. The CDR3 spells CASSFIGGQVNNEQFF. For the CDR3, the DNA is TGCGCCAGCAGTTTCATTGGGGGACAGGTAAACAATGAGCAGTTCTTC.

The genes are TRBV5-5 and TRBJ2-1, with TRBD1 identical over 12 bases. The germline CDR1 and CDR2 sequences are SGHKS and YYEKEE (reference sequence). The CDR3 is 14 residues long. V lost 4 bases, J lost 9 bases, and 5 bases stayed unmatched. The DNA of the CDR3 is TGTGCCAGCAGCACCGGGACAGGGGGCCTTGAGCAGTTCTTC. The encoded protein is CASSTGTGGLEQFF.

The chain is built from TRBV24-1 and TRBJ2-5; tentatively, D is TRBD1 or TRBD2 (5 bases each). Trimming pared 4 bases from V and 4 bases from J, leaving 21 bases between. This CDR3 spans 17 amino acids. Per the germline V gene, CDR1 is KGHDR and CDR2 is SFDVKD. CDR3 sequence: CATSDRFGGALIETQYF. CDR3 coding DNA: TGTGCCACCAGTGACCGATTTGGGGGTGCCTTAATAGAGACCCAGTACTTC.

The chain uses TRBV9 and TRBJ1-1; possible D gene TRBD1, 5 bases. The V end lost 1 base, the J end lost 5 bases, and 15 bases lay between the germline ends. The CDR3 extends over 15 amino acids. The germline gives CDR1 SGDLS, CDR2 YYNGEE. The CDR3 loop reads CASSVIGSGKTEAFF. CDR3 sequence (DNA): TGTGCCAGCAGCGTAATCGGATCAGGGAAGACTGAAGCTTTCTTT.

The table lists this clonotype with a few counts. Written as DNA, the CDR3 is TGTGCCAGCAGCCAAGATTGGGGTGTTAAGAATTCACCCCTCCACTTT. Encoded protein: CASSQDWGVKNSPLHF. The rearrangement uses TRBV3-1 and TRBJ1-6; no clear D. Trimming cost V 0 bases and J 7 bases, with 13 bases left between them. This CDR3 region has 16 residues. Germline V lookup: CDR1 LGHDT, CDR2 YNNKEL (reference sequence).

The chain has TRBV12-3 or TRBV12-4 and TRBJ2-2, with D possibly matching TRBD2 (5 bases). The V end lost 6 bases, the J end lost 5 bases, and 10 bases lay between the germline ends. The CDR3 runs to 13 residues. The CDR3 region has the DNA TGTGCCAGCAGGCTCGGCGGGACCGGGGAGCTGTTTTTT. Protein sequence: CASRLGGTGELFF.